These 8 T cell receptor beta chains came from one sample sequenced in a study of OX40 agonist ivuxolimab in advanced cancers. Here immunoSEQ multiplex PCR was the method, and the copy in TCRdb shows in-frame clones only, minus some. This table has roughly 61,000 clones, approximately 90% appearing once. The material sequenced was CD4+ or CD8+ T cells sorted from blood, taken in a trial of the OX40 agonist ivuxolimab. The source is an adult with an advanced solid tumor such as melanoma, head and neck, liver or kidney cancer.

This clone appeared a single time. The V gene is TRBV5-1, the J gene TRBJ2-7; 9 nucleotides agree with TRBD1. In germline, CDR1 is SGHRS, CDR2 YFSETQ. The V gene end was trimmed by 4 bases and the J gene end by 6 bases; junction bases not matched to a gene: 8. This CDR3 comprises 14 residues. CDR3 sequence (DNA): TGCGCCAGCAGCGGCAGGGACAGGGTTGCCGAGCAGTACTTC. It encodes CASSGRDRVAEQYF.

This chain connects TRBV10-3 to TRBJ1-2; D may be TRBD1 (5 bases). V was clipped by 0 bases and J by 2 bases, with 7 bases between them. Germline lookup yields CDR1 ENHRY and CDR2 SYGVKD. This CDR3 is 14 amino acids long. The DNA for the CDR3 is TGTGCCATCAGTGAGTCGAGGGGAAACTATGGCTACACCTTC. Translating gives CAISESRGNYGYTF.

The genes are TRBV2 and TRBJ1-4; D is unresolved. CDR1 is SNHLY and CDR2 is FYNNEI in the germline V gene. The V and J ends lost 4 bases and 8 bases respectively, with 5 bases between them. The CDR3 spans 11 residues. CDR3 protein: CASSAREKLFF. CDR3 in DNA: TGTGCCAGCAGTGCTCGAGAAAAACTGTTTTTT. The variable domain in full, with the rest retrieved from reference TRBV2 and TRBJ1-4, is EPEVTQTPSHQVTQMGQEVILRCVPISNHLYFYWYRQILGQKVEFLVSFYNNEISEKSEIFDDQFSVERPDGSNFTLKIRSTKLEDSAMYFCASSAREKLFFGSGTQLSVL.

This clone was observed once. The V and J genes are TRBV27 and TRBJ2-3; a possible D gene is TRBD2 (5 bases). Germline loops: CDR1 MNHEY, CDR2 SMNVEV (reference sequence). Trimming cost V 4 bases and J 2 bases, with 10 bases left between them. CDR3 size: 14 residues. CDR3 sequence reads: CASSWRQPTDTQYF. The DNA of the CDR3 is TGTGCCAGCAGTTGGAGGCAGCCCACAGATACGCAGTATTTT.

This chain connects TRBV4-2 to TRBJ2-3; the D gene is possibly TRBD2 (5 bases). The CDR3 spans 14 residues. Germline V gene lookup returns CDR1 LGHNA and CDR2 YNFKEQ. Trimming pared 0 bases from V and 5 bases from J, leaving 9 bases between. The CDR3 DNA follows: TGTGCCAGCAGCCAAGATCCCGGGATAGATACGCAGTATTTT. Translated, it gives CASSQDPGIDTQYF.

DNA for the CDR3: TGTGCCAGTAGTTTACTAGCGGGGGGCCTAAGCACAGATACGCAGTATTTT. Translation gives CASSLLAGGLSTDTQYF. The V call is TRBV19, the J call TRBJ2-3; 12 bases map to TRBD2. This CDR3 has 17 residues. J gave up 0 bases and V 5 bases, and 6 bases lay outside the gene matches. In germline, CDR1 is LNHDA, CDR2 SQIVND (reference sequence).

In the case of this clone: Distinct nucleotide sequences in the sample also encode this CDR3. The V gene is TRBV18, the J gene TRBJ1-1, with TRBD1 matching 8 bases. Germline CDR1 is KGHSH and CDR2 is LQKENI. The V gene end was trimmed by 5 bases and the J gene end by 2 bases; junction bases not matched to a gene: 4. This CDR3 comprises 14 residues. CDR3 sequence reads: CASSGGQGNTEAFF. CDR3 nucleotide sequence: TGTGCCAGCTCAGGCGGACAGGGAAACACTGAAGCTTTCTTT.

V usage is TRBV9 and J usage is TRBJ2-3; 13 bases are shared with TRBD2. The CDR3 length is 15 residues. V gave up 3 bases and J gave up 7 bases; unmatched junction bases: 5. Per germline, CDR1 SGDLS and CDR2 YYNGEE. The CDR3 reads CASSAGLAGNNTQYF. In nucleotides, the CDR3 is TGTGCCAGCAGCGCGGGACTAGCGGGGAACAATACGCAGTATTTT.